The T cell receptor beta chain described here comes from a study of beta chain features in type 1 diabetes. Broader study findings: Researchers report that Type 1 diabetes patients had moderately but significantly shorter TCRB CDR3s across all four CD4+ subsets.

Concerning this clone itself: No antigen is known for it.

The CDR3 length is 12 residues. Germline V gene data show CDR1 as MNHEY and CDR2 as SVGAGI. V was cut by 6 bases and J by 2 bases, with 7 bases left in between. Expressed TCRB transcripts were sequenced because the isolated RNA had all been reverse transcribed beforehand. The assay was immunoSEQ multiplex PCR, and TCRdb's table has in-frame clones only and misses some. The sample has under 850,000 clones; about an eighth are singletons. This receptor was identified in a man aged 18 to 29 with type 1 diabetes. V usage is TRBV6-5 and J usage is TRBJ1-2; weak D call: TRBD1 (6 bases). Sequencing input: naive CD4+ T cells from blood. The CDR3: CASRQGNYGYTF. Here the CDR3 DNA reads TGTGCCAGCAGACAGGGAAACTATGGCTACACCTTC.